These 4 T cell receptor beta chains originate from one sample sequenced in a study of control samples from healthy donors and cancer patients (dated by TCRdb to 2020 to 2021). Libraries were made using the immunoSEQ multiplex PCR assay. This immuneACCESS table, as held by TCRdb, lists in-frame sequences with V and J called but not all clones. Of the missing ones, under half trace to an unresolved V gene in checked studies; the others have no known cause. A total of 100,000 to 150,000 clones appear in this sample, around 92% of them only once. Of the sample, about 2.2% falls within the top ten clones. Source material: blood. These receptors were collected from a woman aged 45-60 years in good health.

The chain combines TRBV6-1 with TRBJ1-2; 9 bases agree with TRBD1. CDR3 length equals 16 residues. V lost 1 base, J lost 8 bases, and 11 bases stayed unmatched. Germline V gene data show CDR1 as MNHNS and CDR2 as SASEGT. This CDR3 is CASSEVSPGQGYGYTF. CDR3 DNA sequence: TGTGCCAGCAGTGAAGTTTCTCCGGGACAGGGCTACGGCTACACCTTC.

V and J are TRBV24-1 and TRBJ2-7; TRBD2 is a possible D gene (5 bases). The V and J ends lost 5 bases and 2 bases respectively, with 12 bases between them. Germline values: CDR1 KGHDR, CDR2 SFDVKD. This CDR3 is built from 14 residues. The CDR3 bases are TGTGCCACCAGTGGTGACTACCCCCCCTACGAGCAGTACTTC. It yields the protein CATSGDYPPYEQYF.

This chain links TRBV4-2 with TRBJ1-1; D is uncertain. Germline CDR1 is LGHNA and CDR2 is YNFKEQ. This CDR3 has 12 residues. Trimming shortened V by 0 bases and J by 10 bases, and 9 bases separated the two germline ends. For the CDR3, the DNA is TGTGCCAGCAGCCAAGATTTCAGGTTAGCTTTCTTT. Its translation: CASSQDFRLAFF.

V and J are TRBV9 and TRBJ2-5; D is unclear. V lost 0 bases and J lost 2, with 8 bases in between. The CDR3 runs to 14 residues. Germline V CDR1 and CDR2: SGDLS, YYNGEE. The DNA for the CDR3 is TGTGCCAGCAGCGTAGGGCAGGAACAAGAGACCCAGTACTTC. Translation: CASSVGQEQETQYF.